Below are 32 T cell receptor beta chains sequenced from a single sample in a study of early T cells in non-severe SARS-CoV-2 infection. TCRdb independently ran MiXCR on the 5' RACE reads; one entry per CDR3 protein. Found here are more than 55,000 distinct CDR3 sequences, around 13% of them singletons; the top ten hold roughly 4.6%. The sample taken for sequencing was whole blood. The receptors were sampled from an adult who was a healthcare worker with PCR-confirmed SARS-CoV-2 infection or an uninfected control (not recorded which).

This clonotype appeared many times. V gene TRBV19 combines with J gene TRBJ1-5; D may be TRBD1 (5 bases). Germline-derived CDR1 and CDR2 are LNHDA and SQIVND (reference sequence). Trimming stripped 5 bases from V and 0 bases from J, with 8 bases between. The CDR3 length is 14 residues. In nucleotides, the CDR3 is TGTGCCAGTAGTTGGGGGGTTAGCAATCAGCCCCAGCATTTT. This codes for CASSWGVSNQPQHF.

The CDR3 spells CASSLDMNSPLHF. For the CDR3, the DNA is TGTGCCAGCAGCTTAGACATGAATTCACCCCTCCACTTT. V and J are TRBV7-2 and TRBJ1-6; D is unresolved. From germline, CDR1 is SGHTA and CDR2 FQGNSA. The CDR3 is 13 residues long. V was cut by 1 base and J by 7 bases, with 5 bases left in between.

This clonotype showed up many times. The chain has TRBV18 and TRBJ1-1; D perhaps matches TRBD1 (5 bases). Trimming removed 2 bases from V and 4 bases from J, with 14 bases in between. Germline assignment: CDR1 KGHSH and CDR2 LQKENI. There are 15 residues in the CDR3. The CDR3 region has the DNA TGTGCCAGCTCACCAGGGCAGGGAGGCACCACTGAAGCTTTCTTT. Translated: CASSPGQGGTTEAFF.

This clonotype has ten or more counts. The chain carries TRBV7-9 and TRBJ1-5; 11 positions match TRBD1. This CDR3 is built from 14 residues. V was clipped by 8 bases and J by 7 bases; unmatched bases: 7. Germline-derived CDR1 and CDR2 are SEHNR and FQNEAQ (reference sequence). CDR3 coding DNA: TGTGCCAGCTCGTTGGGACAGGGGGGACAGCCCCAGCATTTT. Protein sequence: CASSLGQGGQPQHF.

This clonotype was detected a few times. The chain joins TRBV11-3 to TRBJ2-1; TRBD2 aligns across 8 bases. From germline, CDR1 is SGHNT and CDR2 YENEEA. V was clipped by 1 base and J by 4 bases; unmatched bases: 6. The CDR3 sequence is 16 residues long. Written as DNA, the CDR3 is TGTGCCAGCAGCTTAGGCGGGGGGCTAACTTACAATGAGCAGTTCTTC. Translation gives CASSLGGGLTYNEQFF.

The chain recombines TRBV5-1 with TRBJ2-7; tentatively, D is TRBD2 (5 bases). The germline CDR1 and CDR2 sequences are SGHRS and YFSETQ. V lost 0 bases and J 5 bases, leaving 9 bases between the germline ends. CDR3 length: 13 residues. The CDR3 spells CASSLAGVNEQYF. The CDR3 coding sequence is TGCGCCAGCAGCTTGGCCGGGGTTAACGAGCAGTACTTC.

In this sample, this clonotype turned up many times. The gene calls are TRBV3-1 and TRBJ1-2; weak D call: TRBD1 (5 bases). In germline, CDR1 is LGHDT, CDR2 YNNKEL (reference sequence). The ends were cut back, 2 bases at V and 6 bases at J, with 13 bases in the middle. This CDR3 spans 14 amino acids. CDR3: CASSQRRGENGYTF. CDR3 nucleotide sequence: TGTGCCAGCAGCCAAAGAAGAGGGGAAAATGGCTACACCTTC.

This clonotype was seen repeatedly, ten times or more. The chain combines TRBV12-3 or TRBV12-4 with TRBJ2-3, with TRBD2 matching over 7 bases. CDR3 length: 16 amino acids. V trimming: 5 bases; J trimming: 4 bases; junction bases outside the gene matches: 12. The CDR3 sequence: CASSPSVTRGADTQYF. The CDR3 coding sequence is TGTGCCAGCAGTCCCTCCGTTACCCGGGGGGCAGATACGCAGTATTTT.

This clonotype was observed a few times. The chain is built from TRBV29-1 and TRBJ2-2; D ambiguous. CDR1 is SQVTM and CDR2 is ANQGSEA in the germline V gene. The germline V and J ends were trimmed by 4 bases and 1 base, with 4 bases remaining between them. CDR3 size: 12 residues. For the CDR3, the DNA is TGCAGCGTTGCGCTGAACACCGGGGAGCTGTTTTTT. Protein: CSVALNTGELFF.

The gene calls are TRBV20-1 and TRBJ1-1; no definite D call. Germline V gene sequence: CDR1 DFQATT, CDR2 SNEGSKA (reference sequence). The CDR3 loop spans 13 amino acids. Trimming left V 5 bases short and J 1 base short, with 11 bases between. The CDR3 DNA reads TGCAGTGCTCAACCATACGGGAACACTGAAGCTTTCTTT. It specifies CSAQPYGNTEAFF.

The rearrangement links TRBV4-3 to TRBJ2-5, with TRBD2 matching 8 bases. Germline CDR1 LGHNA, CDR2 YSLEER. The CDR3 totals 15 residues. With V trimmed by 3 bases and J by 2 bases, 5 bases remained unmatched. CDR3 in amino acids: CASSHGGAKQETQYF. The CDR3 DNA follows: TGCGCCAGCAGCCACGGGGGGGCAAAACAAGAGACCCAGTACTTC.

This clonotype occurred a few times. This chain uses TRBV11-2 with TRBJ1-1; D is uncertain. Trimming took off 6 bases at V and 1 base at J, with 12 bases between the two ends. The V gene's germline CDR1 is SGHAT and CDR2 FQNNGV. There are 14 residues in the CDR3. CDR3 in DNA: TGTGCCAGCAGTATCGAGGCAGCGAACACTGAAGCTTTCTTT. Protein: CASSIEAANTEAFF.

Ten or more counts support this clonotype. The chain is built from TRBV28 and TRBJ1-1; D unclear. Germline V gene data show CDR1 as MDHEN and CDR2 as SYDVKM. The CDR3 consists of 14 residues. V was pared by 5 bases and J by 1 base, with 11 bases between. DNA for the CDR3: TGTGCCAGCAGTGTATACAGACAGAACACTGAAGCTTTCTTT. It is translated as CASSVYRQNTEAFF.

This clonotype was counted a few times. The chain recombines TRBV5-1 with TRBJ1-4; D gene uncertain. The germline CDR1 and CDR2 sequences are SGHRS and YFSETQ. Between the trimmed V and J ends, which lost 1 base and 5 bases, there was a span of 9 bases. The CDR3 covers 14 residues. The CDR3 here is CASSLTQRNEKLFF. The CDR3 DNA reads as TGCGCCAGCAGCTTGACACAGAGGAATGAAAAACTGTTTTTT.

V gene TRBV12-3 or TRBV12-4 combines with J gene TRBJ1-6, with 8 positions matching TRBD1. V was clipped by 6 bases and J by 10 bases; unmatched bases: 11. The CDR3 runs to 15 residues. The CDR3 is CASSPTTGVASPLHF. The CDR3 bases are TGTGCCAGCAGCCCAACGACAGGGGTTGCCTCACCCCTCCACTTT.

This clonotype has a count of ten or more. The chain uses TRBV7-9 and TRBJ2-5; TRBD2 agrees at 10 bases. The CDR3 spans 17 residues. Germline values: CDR1 SEHNR, CDR2 FQNEAQ (reference sequence). J gave up 2 bases and V 1 base, and 7 bases lay outside the gene matches. This chain's CDR3 is CASSLGLAGVQQETQYF. For the CDR3, the DNA is TGTGCCAGCAGCTTAGGGCTAGCGGGAGTCCAGCAAGAGACCCAGTACTTC.

V and J are TRBV6-2 or TRBV6-3 and TRBJ2-3; a possible D gene is TRBD2 (5 bases). There are 15 residues in the CDR3. V was clipped by 9 bases and J by 6 bases, with 22 bases between them. From germline, CDR1 is MNHEY and CDR2 SVGEGT. DNA for the CDR3: TGTGCCAGTGGCCGCGTTGGACTCGCAGAGGATACGCAGTATTTT. This codes for CASGRVGLAEDTQYF.

The genes are TRBV15 and TRBJ2-1; D possibly corresponds to TRBD2 (6 bases). In germline, CDR1 is LNHNV, CDR2 YYDKDF (reference sequence). The CDR3 consists of 16 residues. Trimming stripped 3 bases from V and 4 bases from J, with 16 bases between. CDR3 sequence reads: CATSRGGKNTYNEQFF. Written as DNA, the CDR3 is TGTGCCACCAGCAGGGGGGGTAAAAATACATACAATGAGCAGTTCTTC.

The table lists this clonotype with many counts. The chain has TRBV29-1 and TRBJ2-7; possibly TRBD1 or TRBD2 for D (7 bases each). From germline, CDR1 is SQVTM and CDR2 ANQGSEA. V lost 4 bases to trimming and J lost 2 bases, with 12 bases between them. CDR3 length: 13 amino acids. The CDR3 loop is CSVGGGQTYEQYF. CDR3 nucleotides: TGCAGCGTTGGGGGGGGACAGACCTACGAGCAGTACTTC.

This clonotype was picked up a small number of times. Compared with germline, one end of the junction differs, possibly owing to a read error. This rearrangement joins TRBV7-9 to TRBJ2-7; 7 positions match TRBD2. Per the germline V gene, CDR1 is SEHNR and CDR2 is FQNEAQ (reference sequence). This CDR3 is built from 16 residues. The CDR3 DNA sequence: TGTACCAGCAGCTTAGTACGGGACTACCACTCCTACGAGCAGTACTTC. As protein: CTSSLVRDYHSYEQYF. Drawing the rest from reference TRBV7-9 and TRBJ2-7, the complete variable domain is DTGVSQNPRHKITKRGQNVTFRCDPISEHNRLYWYRQTLGQGPEFLTYFQNEAQLEKSRLLSDRFSAERPKGSFSTLEIQRTEQGDSAMYLCTSSLVRDYHSYEQYFGPGTRLTVT.

This clonotype was seen ten or more times. The rearrangement links TRBV29-1 to TRBJ2-7, with 9 positions matching TRBD1. The CDR3 loop spans 15 amino acids. With V trimmed by 1 base and J by 6 bases, 10 bases remained unmatched. Per germline, CDR1 SQVTM and CDR2 ANQGSEA. CDR3 sequence: CSVEGTGVNWGEQYF. The CDR3 DNA follows: TGCAGCGTTGAAGGGACAGGGGTAAATTGGGGCGAGCAGTACTTC.

This clonotype came up many times. The chain couples TRBV7-9 to TRBJ2-5; TRBD2 aligns across 9 bases. The CDR3 covers 17 residues. CDR1 and CDR2 (germline): SEHNR, FQNEAQ (reference sequence). Trimming removed 5 bases from V and 4 bases from J; junction bases left unmatched: 14. The CDR3 here is CASSLLLNSGSGETQYF. For the CDR3, the DNA is TGTGCCAGCAGCCTCTTGCTAAATAGCGGGAGTGGAGAGACCCAGTACTTC.

The CDR3 sequence is CSAPDRGAGQSSPLHF. In nucleotides, the CDR3 is TGCAGTGCTCCGGACAGGGGGGCGGGGCAGAGTTCACCCCTCCACTTT. This chain links TRBV20-1 with TRBJ1-6; 10 bases line up with TRBD1. The V gene's germline CDR1 is DFQATT and CDR2 SNEGSKA (reference sequence). After removal of 5 bases from V and 9 bases from J, the junction contained 13 bases not matched to a gene. The CDR3 runs to 16 residues.

This clonotype was found a few times. The V call is TRBV29-1, the J call TRBJ2-7, with D perhaps TRBD1 (6 bases). CDR1 and CDR2 from the germline V gene are SQVTM and ANQGSEA. Trimming shortened V by 6 bases and J by 4 bases, and 19 bases separated the two germline ends. The CDR3 consists of 14 residues. CDR3 in amino acids: CSVSFSGTQYEQYF. The CDR3 DNA sequence: TGCAGCGTCTCCTTTTCCGGGACACAATACGAGCAGTACTTC.

As regards this clonotype: A much larger clone sits a single nucleotide away, making a read error possible. The genes are TRBV29-1 and TRBJ2-3; 8 nucleotides agree with TRBD1. The V gene's germline CDR1 is SQVTM and CDR2 ANQGSEA. This CDR3 is 15 amino acids long. The CDR3 sequence is CSVVRQGAETETQYF. DNA of the CDR3: TGCAGCGTTGTAAGGCAGGGGGCTGAAACAGAAACGCAGTATTTT.

This chain links TRBV5-1 with TRBJ2-3; D assignment may be TRBD1 or TRBD2 (5 bases each). Trimming took off 5 bases at V and 2 bases at J, with 9 bases between the two ends. CDR1 is SGHRS, CDR2 YFSETQ, per germline. The CDR3 runs 13 residues. The CDR3 DNA sequence: TGCGCCAGCAGTCCCGGGACCACAGATACGCAGTATTTT. It specifies CASSPGTTDTQYF. Complete variable domain (other parts from reference TRBV5-1 and TRBJ2-3): KAGVTQTPRYLIKTRGQQVTLSCSPISGHRSVSWYQQTPGQGLQFLFEYFSETQRNKGNFPGRFSGRQFSNSRSEMNVSTLELGDSALYLCASSPGTTDTQYFGPGTRLTVL.

The chain couples TRBV6-6 to TRBJ2-7; either TRBD1 or TRBD2 may supply D (6 bases each). Germline CDR1 MNHNY, CDR2 SVGAGI (reference sequence). V gave up 7 bases and J gave up 4 bases, with 14 bases separating them. The CDR3 runs 13 residues. CDR3: CASKGGLLYEQYF. The CDR3, as DNA: TGTGCCAGCAAGGGGGGCCTCTTGTACGAGCAGTACTTC.

This clonotype appeared a few times. The V gene is TRBV7-9, the J gene TRBJ2-2, with D possibly being TRBD1 (10 bases). Germline V gives CDR1 SEHNR, CDR2 FQNEAQ (reference sequence). The CDR3 covers 21 residues. V was pared by 6 bases and J by 3 bases, with 32 bases between. Here the CDR3 reads CASRSRDRGKSSGTDTGELFF. CDR3 sequence (DNA): TGTGCCAGCAGATCCCGGGACAGGGGCAAGTCTAGCGGGACCGACACCGGGGAGCTGTTTTTT.

This clonotype was picked up a small number of times. This chain connects TRBV5-1 to TRBJ2-7; TRBD1 agrees at 8 bases. The CDR3 is 16 amino acids. In germline, CDR1 is SGHRS, CDR2 YFSETQ. J lost 0 bases, V lost 4 bases, and 9 bases had no gene match. CDR3 nucleotide sequence: TGCGCCAGCAGCCCTACCGTCAGGGGGCTCTCCTACGAGCAGTACTTC. This codes for CASSPTVRGLSYEQYF.

This clonotype was counted ten times or more. This chain joins TRBV12-3 or TRBV12-4 and TRBJ1-1, with no clear D. Trimming left V 6 bases short and J 5 bases short, with 10 bases between. This CDR3 comprises 12 residues. The CDR3 here is CASSHVGTEAFF. Written as DNA, the CDR3 is TGTGCCAGCAGCCACGTAGGGACTGAAGCTTTCTTT.

This clonotype was observed many times. The chain links TRBV10-3 to TRBJ2-5; the D is unclear. Trimming pared 4 bases from V and 5 bases from J, leaving 5 bases between. Per germline, CDR1 ENHRY and CDR2 SYGVKD. CDR3 length: 11 amino acids. The CDR3 loop is CAISVGETQYF. DNA of the CDR3: TGTGCCATCAGTGTGGGGGAGACCCAGTACTTC.

The table lists this clonotype with many counts. The chain has TRBV18 and TRBJ1-1; maybe TRBD1 (6 bases). The V end lost 0 bases, the J end lost 2 bases, and 10 bases lay between the germline ends. The CDR3 is made up of 15 amino acids. Germline CDR1 KGHSH, CDR2 LQKENI. CDR3 region: CASSPPAGGNTEAFF. In DNA form, the CDR3 reads TGTGCCAGCTCACCACCAGCGGGGGGCAACACTGAAGCTTTCTTT.